These 18 T cell receptor beta chains came from one sample sequenced in a study of blood T cell repertoires in COVID-19. The data were produced by immunoSEQ multiplex PCR, yet TCRdb's version contains in-frame clones alone and is incomplete. The sample lists 28,000 or so clones; approximately 82% were seen once. The sample consisted of peripheral blood. Receptor source: a human donor in a cohort sampled during active COVID-19.

This clone was seen only a few times. The DNA of the CDR3 is TGTGCCAGCAGCCTTACGGCAACAGGGGGCGAGCAGTACTTC. It translates to CASSLTATGGEQYF. The V and J genes are TRBV4-2 and TRBJ2-7, with 8 bases fitting TRBD1. Trimming removed 4 bases from V and 6 bases from J; junction bases left unmatched: 8. Germline assignment: CDR1 LGHNA and CDR2 YNFKEQ. This CDR3 contains 14 residues.

CDR3 DNA: TGTGCCAGCAGCTTAGCAGCGGGGGTCCAAGAGACCCAGTACTTC. Amino acids: CASSLAAGVQETQYF. The rearrangement joins TRBV7-2 to TRBJ2-5, with 8 nucleotides matching TRBD2. Trimming removed 0 bases from V and 1 base from J; junction bases left unmatched: 1. The CDR3 has 15 amino acids. CDR1 is SGHTA, CDR2 FQGNSA, per germline.

This clone was observed a few times. This CDR3 reads CASSLAASNQPQHF. Written as DNA, the CDR3 is TGTGCCAGCAGCTTAGCGGCAAGCAATCAGCCCCAGCATTTT. V gene TRBV7-9 combines with J gene TRBJ1-5; D is uncertain. The germline V gene has CDR1 SEHNR and CDR2 FQNEAQ (reference sequence). The CDR3 consists of 14 residues. The V end was cut by 0 bases, the J end by 1 base, with 4 bases between. Together with reference TRBV7-9 and TRBJ1-5, the CDR3 gives the full variable domain: DTGVSQNPRHKITKRGQNVTFRCDPISEHNRLYWYRQTLGQGPEFLTYFQNEAQLEKSRLLSDRFSAERPKGSFSTLEIQRTEQGDSAMYLCASSLAASNQPQHFGDGTRLSIL.

The chain is built from TRBV28 and TRBJ1-3, with D maybe TRBD1 (5 bases). This CDR3 has 16 residues. V lost 2 bases, J lost 3 bases, and 14 bases lay in between. Germline V gene data show CDR1 as MDHEN and CDR2 as SYDVKM. CDR3 bases: TGTGCCAGCAGTTTAAGGGGAGGGGTGGTTGGAAACACCATATATTTT. It is translated as CASSLRGGVVGNTIYF. Combining the CDR3 with reference TRBV28 and TRBJ1-3 gives the whole variable domain DVKVTQSSRYLVKRTGEKVFLECVQDMDHENMFWYRQDPGLGLRLIYFSYDVKMKEKGDIPEGYSVSREKKERFSLILESASTNQTSMYLCASSLRGGVVGNTIYFGEGSWLTVV.

This chain connects TRBV27 to TRBJ2-7; 10 bases line up with TRBD1. CDR3 size: 16 residues. With 6 bases clipped from V and 2 bases from J, the junction kept 10 bases outside the gene matches. In germline, CDR1 is MNHEY, CDR2 SMNVEV (reference sequence). The CDR3 region is CASREISGTGAYEQYF. The CDR3 region has the DNA TGTGCCAGCAGAGAGATCTCCGGGACAGGGGCCTACGAGCAGTACTTC.

The chain employs TRBV28 and TRBJ2-3, with TRBD2 matching over 14 bases. CDR1 and CDR2 from the germline V gene are MDHEN and SYDVKM. Trimming took 5 bases from V and 4 from J; bases not matched to a gene: 5. This CDR3 is 16 amino acids long. The CDR3 bases are TGTGCCAGCAGTGGAGCGGGACTAGCGGGAGCAGATACGCAGTATTTT. Protein product: CASSGAGLAGADTQYF.

This chain joins TRBV2 and TRBJ2-7; tentative D call: TRBD2 (6 bases). Trimming removed 2 bases at V and 8 bases at J, with 13 bases between. Germline V gives CDR1 SNHLY, CDR2 FYNNEI. The CDR3 runs 13 residues. Here the CDR3 DNA reads TGTGCCAGCAGTGAATGGCCGGGGGAGAAGCAGTACTTC. It codes for CASSEWPGEKQYF.

This clone showed up just once. The genes are TRBV6-5 and TRBJ2-7; D gene ambiguous. Looked up from germline, CDR1 is MNHEY and CDR2 is SVGAGI. The CDR3 is 13 amino acids. V was pared by 2 bases and J by 0 bases, with 5 bases between. The CDR3, as DNA: TGTGCCAGCAGTTACGAGTACTCCTACGAGCAGTACTTC. Residues: CASSYEYSYEQYF.

V is TRBV9 and J is TRBJ2-7; D perhaps matches TRBD2 (7 bases). The CDR3 length is 17 residues. V was shortened by 4 bases and J by 0 bases, with 20 bases between the two germline ends. From germline, CDR1 is SGDLS and CDR2 YYNGEE. The CDR3 is CASSPPGGGTNSYEQYF. CDR3 nucleotides: TGTGCCAGCAGCCCACCGGGGGGCGGGACGAACTCCTACGAGCAGTACTTC. Supplemented by reference TRBV9 and TRBJ2-7, the full variable domain reads DSGVTQTPKHLITATGQRVTLRCSPRSGDLSVYWYQQSLDQGLQFLIQYYNGEERAKGNILERFSAQQFPDLHSELNLSSLELGDSALYFCASSPPGGGTNSYEQYFGPGTRLTVT.

V is TRBV29-1 and J is TRBJ2-1; TRBD2 matches 11 bases. From germline, CDR1 is SQVTM and CDR2 ANQGSEA. Trimming cost V 3 bases and J 8 bases; bases outside gene matches: 21. CDR3 size: 19 residues. In DNA form, the CDR3 reads TGCAGCGTTGAGTGGGTTACAAGGGGGGTAGCGGGAGGGCCCGATGAGCAGTTCTTC. This codes for CSVEWVTRGVAGGPDEQFF.

In nucleotides, the CDR3 is TGTGCCAGCAGTGACCCCTACCGCGACAGAGAGAATTCACCCCTCCACTTT. Translating it yields CASSDPYRDRENSPLHF. The chain couples TRBV25-1 to TRBJ1-6, with D possibly matching TRBD1 (5 bases). V dropped 3 bases and J dropped 7 bases, with 19 bases sitting between them. Germline CDR1 is MGHDK and CDR2 is SYGVNS. The CDR3 covers 17 residues.

In DNA form, the CDR3 reads TGTGCCAGTAGACAGACAGGGGTTAATGAAAAACTGTTTTTT. Encoded protein: CASRQTGVNEKLFF. V is TRBV19 and J is TRBJ1-4; 8 bases align to TRBD1. This CDR3 has 14 amino acids. V lost 6 bases, J lost 4 bases, and 4 bases stayed unmatched. From germline, CDR1 is LNHDA and CDR2 SQIVND (reference sequence).

This clone was observed once. The V call is TRBV18, the J call TRBJ1-1; 7 positions match TRBD1. The CDR3 sequence is 13 residues long. V trimming: 3 bases; J trimming: 4 bases; junction bases outside the gene matches: 2. Germline loops: CDR1 KGHSH, CDR2 LQKENI. CDR3 DNA: TGTGCCAGCTCACCTGACAGGGCCACTGAAGCTTTCTTT. This sequence encodes CASSPDRATEAFF.

This clone was seen only a few times. The chain links TRBV6-2 or TRBV6-3 to TRBJ1-1; D unresolved. The V gene's germline CDR1 is MNHEY and CDR2 SVGEGT. V was pared by 1 base and J by 5 bases, with 14 bases between. This CDR3 is 15 amino acids long. For the CDR3, the DNA is TGTGCCAGCAGTTACTATCGCACCGGAGGGACTGAAGCTTTCTTT. Translating it yields CASSYYRTGGTEAFF.

The V and J genes are TRBV12-3 or TRBV12-4 and TRBJ2-6; maybe TRBD1 (6 bases). The length of the CDR3 is 13 residues. With 9 bases removed from V and 11 bases from J, the gap between germline ends came to 17 bases. CDR3 sequence (DNA): TGTGCCAGTTCACAGGGTCGGAAATACGTCCTGACTTTC. Its translation: CASSQGRKYVLTF.

This clone was seen only once. The chain has TRBV7-2 and TRBJ2-7; D perhaps matches TRBD2 (5 bases). This CDR3 comprises 15 residues. Germline CDR1 reads SGHTA; CDR2 reads FQGNSA. The V end lost 4 bases, the J end lost 6 bases, and 19 bases lay between the germline ends. CDR3 nucleotide sequence: TGTGCCAGCAGCTCTACTTTCGGCTTGGGAGCCGAGCAGTACTTC. This gives the protein CASSSTFGLGAEQYF.

This clone showed up just once. The chain has TRBV19 and TRBJ2-7; D is possibly TRBD2 (5 bases). With 4 bases removed from V and 5 bases from J, the gap between germline ends came to 15 bases. The CDR3 sequence is 14 residues long. Germline CDR1 and CDR2: LNHDA and SQIVND (reference sequence). As DNA, the CDR3 is TGTGCCAGTAGTACTTGGACGGGAACCCACGAGCAGTACTTC. Its translation is CASSTWTGTHEQYF. Complete variable domain (other parts from reference TRBV19 and TRBJ2-7): DGGITQSPKYLFRKEGQNVTLSCEQNLNHDAMYWYRQDPGQGLRLIYYSQIVNDFQKGDIAEGYSVSREKKESFPLTVTSAQKNPTAFYLCASSTWTGTHEQYFGPGTRLTVT.

J is TRBJ1-1 and V is TRBV25-1, with D unresolved. Trimming left V 1 base short and J 4 bases short, with 10 bases between. The CDR3 totals 14 residues. Germline V gene lookup returns CDR1 MGHDK and CDR2 SYGVNS. Written as DNA, the CDR3 is TGTGCCAGCAGTGAATTGGGAGGTTCCACTGAAGCTTTCTTT. Translation gives CASSELGGSTEAFF.